The rows below give T cell receptor beta chains drawn from one sample of a study of molecular identifiers for immune sequencing clone quantification. TCRdb re-called the PCR reads through MiXCR, storing one row per CDR3 protein. The table has about 640,000 distinct CDR3 sequences, just under 20% seen once. Sequences were obtained from naive CD8+ T cells from blood, with Jurkat cell RNA spiked in. These receptors came from a human donor in good health. Some libraries in this study had Jurkat cell RNA spiked in. Each CDR3 is given with its conserved first and last residue. Clone size is not always given. Where it is, it says once, few, many or a class for expanded clones.

V gene: TRBV11-2
J gene: TRBJ2-7
clone size: few
CDR3 protein: CASSLVPPASGRNEQYF

V gene: TRBV4-3
J gene: TRBJ2-2
clone size: many
CDR3 protein: CASSQDFSGRNTGELFF

V gene: TRBV7-9
J gene: TRBJ1-1
clone size: many
CDR3 protein: CASSLRTAVYTEAFF

V gene: TRBV7-6
J gene: TRBJ2-3
clone size: many
CDR3 protein: CASSSLVRGQDTQYF

V gene: TRBV6-2/TRBV6-3
J gene: TRBJ1-5
clone size: many
CDR3 protein: CASSYSRDIVFSNQPQHF

V gene: TRBV29-1
J gene: TRBJ1-5
clone size: many
CDR3 protein: CSVESSGAGSNQPQHF

V gene: TRBV24-1
J gene: TRBJ2-6
clone size: NA
CDR3 protein: CATSAKGWAGSPGANVLTF

V gene: TRBV28
J gene: TRBJ1-6
clone size: few
CDR3 protein: CASTPYRGQKNSPLHF

V gene: TRBV6-2/TRBV6-3
J gene: TRBJ2-3
clone size: many
CDR3 protein: CASSAPGKLKDTQYF

V gene: TRBV13
J gene: TRBJ2-3
clone size: many
CDR3 protein: CASTSGSSTDTQYF

V gene: TRBV29-1
J gene: TRBJ1-2
clone size: many
CDR3 protein: CSVEGIPSPRQPNYGYTF

V gene: TRBV4-3
J gene: TRBJ1-1
clone size: many
CDR3 protein: CASSQDRIPNTEAFF

V gene: TRBV27
J gene: TRBJ1-1
clone size: many
CDR3 protein: CASSLSEGSGAFF

V gene: TRBV4-3
J gene: TRBJ2-7
clone size: NA
CDR3 protein: CASSQGRRSYEQYF

V gene: TRBV7-2
J gene: TRBJ2-5
clone size: many
CDR3 protein: CASSSSRSLGETQYF

V gene: TRBV4-1
J gene: TRBJ1-1
clone size: NA
CDR3 protein: CASSQGTYGTEAFF

V gene: TRBV6-2/TRBV6-3
J gene: TRBJ2-7
clone size: NA
CDR3 protein: CASSSGQSFPYEQYF

V gene: TRBV11-2
J gene: TRBJ1-2
clone size: few
CDR3 protein: CASSLDGGGAPNYGYTF

V gene: TRBV9
J gene: TRBJ1-3
clone size: many
CDR3 protein: CASSSRDYSGNTIYF

V gene: TRBV12-3/TRBV12-4
J gene: TRBJ1-5
clone size: many
CDR3 protein: CASRLTGEEGQPQHF

V gene: TRBV7-2
J gene: TRBJ2-1
clone size: NA
CDR3 protein: CASSLGSFVEQFF

V gene: TRBV5-1
J gene: TRBJ2-5
clone size: many
CDR3 protein: CASSFFPMTEKETQYF

V gene: TRBV20-1
J gene: TRBJ2-7
clone size: many
CDR3 protein: CSASGEGTQTYEQYF

V gene: TRBV6-5
J gene: TRBJ2-7
clone size: many
CDR3 protein: CASSYSSGGPYYEQYF

V gene: TRBV3-1
J gene: TRBJ2-7
clone size: many
CDR3 protein: CASSRLIADPEQYF

V gene: TRBV20-1
J gene: TRBJ2-4
clone size: many
CDR3 protein: CSASPWRGGMDIQYF

V gene: TRBV3-1
J gene: TRBJ2-1
clone size: few
CDR3 protein: CASSQEGLAGVEQFF

V gene: TRBV4-3
J gene: TRBJ2-3
clone size: many
CDR3 protein: CASSQDTSDTDTQYF

V gene: TRBV6-2/TRBV6-3
J gene: TRBJ2-7
clone size: few
CDR3 protein: CASTGDRAGEQYF

V gene: TRBV6-2/TRBV6-3
J gene: TRBJ2-5
clone size: many
CDR3 protein: CASSYAGLEETQYF

V gene: TRBV5-4
J gene: TRBJ2-5
clone size: many
CDR3 protein: CASSPIDRTETQYF

V gene: TRBV7-9
J gene: TRBJ2-5
clone size: many
CDR3 protein: CASSARLAGPQETQYF

V gene: TRBV12-3/TRBV12-4
J gene: TRBJ1-1
clone size: many
CDR3 protein: CASSSVGDVVAFF